This entry concerns a single T cell receptor (beta chain). The protocol was immunoSEQ multiplex PCR, while the TCRdb copy is restricted to in-frame clones and leaves out a portion. The sample lists about 180,000 clones; more than 70% were seen once. V lost 2 bases and J lost 3, with 8 bases in between. The CDR3 contains 13 residues. Looked up from germline, CDR1 is GTSNPN and CDR2 is SVGIG (reference sequence). The sample belongs to a study of T cell responses to AZD1222 COVID-19 vaccine. The chain joins TRBV30 to TRBJ1-3; no clear D. The sequence was obtained from an adult who received the AZD1222 COVID-19 vaccine. This specimen was peripheral blood, taken 28 days after the second AZD1222 dose. The CDR3 nucleotides read TGTGCCTGGAGTAGGCTCGATGGAAACACCATATATTTT. Translating gives CAWSRLDGNTIYF.